This T cell receptor (beta chain) was recorded in a study of response to subunit inactivated influenza vaccine. One entry per CDR3 protein results from TCRdb running MiXCR on the RT-PCR reads. The repertoire holds 500,000 to 650,000 distinct CDR3 sequences, with 6.5% to 8% as singletons. The CDR3 is 16 amino acids. Germline values: CDR1 SGHRS, CDR2 YFSETQ. With 4 bases removed from V and 4 bases from J, the gap between germline ends came to 18 bases. The rearrangement links TRBV5-1 to TRBJ2-1; TRBD2 is a possible D gene (6 bases). The starting material was PBMCs from blood, obtained around 25 months after vaccination. This clonotype was obtained from a man in his fifties or sixties who received an inactivated influenza vaccine. CDR3 DNA: TGCGCCAGCAGCACTAGCTCAATAGAGAAATACAATGAGCAGTTCTTC. Translated, it gives CASSTSSIEKYNEQFF.